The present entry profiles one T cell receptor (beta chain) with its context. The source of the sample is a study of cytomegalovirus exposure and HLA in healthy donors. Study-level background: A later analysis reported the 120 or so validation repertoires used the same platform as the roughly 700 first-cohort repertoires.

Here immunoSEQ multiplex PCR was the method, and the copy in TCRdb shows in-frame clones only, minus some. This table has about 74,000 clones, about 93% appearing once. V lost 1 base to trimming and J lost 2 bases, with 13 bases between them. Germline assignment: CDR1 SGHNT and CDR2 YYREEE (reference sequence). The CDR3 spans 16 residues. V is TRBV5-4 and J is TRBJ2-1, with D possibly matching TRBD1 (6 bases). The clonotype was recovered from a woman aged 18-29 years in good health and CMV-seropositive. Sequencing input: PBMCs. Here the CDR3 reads CASSLPRRDTYNEQFF. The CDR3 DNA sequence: TGTGCCAGCAGCTTGCCCCGAAGGGACACCTACAATGAGCAGTTCTTC. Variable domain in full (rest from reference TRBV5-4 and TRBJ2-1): ETGVTQSPTHLIKTRGQQVTLRCSSQSGHNTVSWYQQALGQGPQFIFQYYREEENGRGNFPPRFSGLQFPNYSSELNVNALELDDSALYLCASSLPRRDTYNEQFFGPGTRLTVL.